Following are 18 T cell receptor beta chains from one sample sequenced in a study of cytomegalovirus exposure and HLA in healthy donors. The PCR was carried out with 60 Vbeta primers and 13 Jbeta primers. The repertoire was sequenced with immunoSEQ multiplex PCR; TCRdb's copy has only in-frame clones and lacks some. The sample has 170,000 or so clones, around 80% seen once. Sequenced material: PBMCs. The receptor source for this set is a woman in her twenties or thirties in good health and CMV-seropositive.

The rearrangement links TRBV10-3 to TRBJ2-5; maybe TRBD2 (5 bases). The CDR3 spans 14 residues. Looked up from germline, CDR1 is ENHRY and CDR2 is SYGVKD. The V gene lost 4 bases and the J gene lost 5 bases, with 14 bases spanning the gap. The CDR3 loop is CAISVGVGGETQYF. The CDR3 DNA follows: TGTGCCATCAGTGTCGGGGTGGGCGGGGAGACCCAGTACTTC.

This sequence joins TRBV28 and TRBJ1-5; D is perhaps TRBD1 (5 bases). CDR3 length: 15 residues. Trimming took 6 bases from V and 7 from J, leaving 19 bases between them. Per the germline V gene, CDR1 is MDHEN and CDR2 is SYDVKM. In DNA, the CDR3 is TGTGCCAGCAGCCTATGGGGCAGGGCAGAACAGCCCCAGCATTTT. Its translation: CASSLWGRAEQPQHF. The whole variable domain, remainder taken from reference TRBV28 and TRBJ1-5, is DVKVTQSSRYLVKRTGEKVFLECVQDMDHENMFWYRQDPGLGLRLIYFSYDVKMKEKGDIPEGYSVSREKKERFSLILESASTNQTSMYLCASSLWGRAEQPQHFGDGTRLSIL.

The V gene is TRBV30, the J gene TRBJ1-5; 10 bases line up with TRBD1. Trimming removed 2 bases from V and 3 bases from J; junction bases left unmatched: 10. This CDR3 contains 17 residues. CDR1 is GTSNPN and CDR2 is SVGIG in the germline V gene (reference sequence). CDR3: CAWSWTGGGKDNQPQHF. The CDR3 coding sequence is TGTGCCTGGAGTTGGACAGGGGGAGGTAAGGACAATCAGCCCCAGCATTTT.

This chain joins TRBV7-7 and TRBJ2-5, with D perhaps matching TRBD1 (6 bases). Germline CDR1 and CDR2: SSHAT and FNYEAQ (reference sequence). There are 15 residues in the CDR3. With 0 bases removed from V and 5 bases from J, the gap between germline ends came to 13 bases. CDR3 residues: CASSLAQGIVETQYF. CDR3 DNA sequence: TGTGCCAGCAGCTTAGCGCAGGGGATCGTGGAGACCCAGTACTTC.

This sequence joins TRBV4-3 and TRBJ2-1, with TRBD2 matching 7 bases. The germline CDR1 and CDR2 sequences are LGHNA and YSLEER. Losses at the gene ends were 1 base for V and 6 bases for J; bases not matched to a gene: 3. The CDR3 loop spans 14 amino acids. CDR3 region: CASSQGGGVNEQFF. CDR3 coding DNA: TGCGCCAGCAGCCAAGGGGGAGGGGTCAATGAGCAGTTCTTC.

The chain uses TRBV25-1 and TRBJ2-1, with 9 positions matching TRBD2. CDR1 is MGHDK and CDR2 is SYGVNS in the germline V gene. The CDR3 runs to 14 residues. The trim removed 6 bases at V and 4 bases at J, leaving 4 bases unmatched. The CDR3 here is CASRTSGSYNEQFF. The CDR3 DNA reads as TGTGCCAGCAGGACTAGCGGAAGTTACAATGAGCAGTTCTTC.

J is TRBJ2-1 and V is TRBV7-9; D is undetermined. CDR1 is SEHNR, CDR2 FQNEAQ, per germline (reference sequence). V was pared by 4 bases and J by 4 bases, with 14 bases between. The CDR3 sequence is 15 residues long. The CDR3 nucleotides read TGTGCCAGCAGCTCCCGAGATGAGAATTACAATGAGCAGTTCTTC. It yields the protein CASSSRDENYNEQFF.

In nucleotides, the CDR3 is TGTGCCAGCAGTTTACCCCCCGGGGTCGGTGGCTACACCTTC. Protein sequence: CASSLPPGVGGYTF. The chain uses TRBV28 and TRBJ1-2; D ambiguous. This CDR3 region has 14 residues. CDR1 MDHEN and CDR2 SYDVKM come from the germline V gene. V was trimmed by 2 bases and J by 7 bases, leaving 14 bases between them.

This clone was seen only a few times. The chain uses TRBV7-9 and TRBJ2-1, with 7 bases aligning to TRBD2. This CDR3 has 16 amino acids. V was clipped by 1 base and J by 2 bases; unmatched bases: 5. Germline CDR1 and CDR2: SEHNR and FQNEAQ (reference sequence). The DNA for the CDR3 is TGTGCCAGCAGCTTAGGGGGAGGGGTTGCCTACAATGAGCAGTTCTTC. Encoded protein: CASSLGGGVAYNEQFF.

The chain uses TRBV9 and TRBJ2-2, with TRBD2 as a possible D gene (5 bases). The CDR3 is 16 residues long. Between the trimmed V and J ends, which lost 0 bases and 4 bases, there was a span of 13 bases. Per the germline V gene, CDR1 is SGDLS and CDR2 is YYNGEE. Written as DNA, the CDR3 is TGTGCCAGCAGCGTAGAACCAGCGGAGACCACCGGGGAGCTGTTTTTT. Its protein is CASSVEPAETTGELFF.

J is TRBJ2-1 and V is TRBV4-3, with 13 positions matching TRBD2. Germline V lookup: CDR1 LGHNA, CDR2 YSLEER. The trim removed 3 bases at V and 4 bases at J, leaving 6 bases unmatched. CDR3 length: 17 residues. CDR3 DNA: TGCGCCAGCAGCCAGGCCGGGACTAGCGGGGTTTACAATGAGCAGTTCTTC. It is translated as CASSQAGTSGVYNEQFF.

The genes are TRBV27 and TRBJ2-5; D possibly corresponds to TRBD2 (6 bases). Germline V gene data show CDR1 as MNHEY and CDR2 as SMNVEV (reference sequence). V gave up 1 base and J gave up 1 base, with 10 bases separating them. The CDR3 contains 15 residues. Written as DNA, the CDR3 is TGTGCCAGCAGTTTATGGGGGGAGAGCCAAGAGACCCAGTACTTC. Translation gives CASSLWGESQETQYF.

This sequence joins TRBV18 and TRBJ2-1; tentative D call: TRBD1 (5 bases). Germline lookup yields CDR1 KGHSH and CDR2 LQKENI. The CDR3 has 19 amino acids. The germline V and J ends were trimmed by 4 bases and 4 bases, with 26 bases remaining between them. This CDR3 is CASSLGPPTRTPGYNEQFF. CDR3 DNA sequence: TGTGCCAGCTCACTAGGACCCCCTACAAGGACCCCAGGGTACAATGAGCAGTTCTTC. Full variable domain (remainder filled in from reference TRBV18 and TRBJ2-1): NAGVMQNPRHLVRRRGQEARLRCSPMKGHSHVYWYRQLPEEGLKFMVYLQKENIIDESGMPKERFSAEFPKEGPSILRIQQVVRGDSAAYFCASSLGPPTRTPGYNEQFFGPGTRLTVL.

The rearrangement uses TRBV5-1 and TRBJ1-1, with 7 bases that match TRBD1. The CDR3 extends over 15 amino acids. Germline trimming cut 4 bases from V and 1 base from J; bases unmatched to any gene: 7. CDR1 is SGHRS and CDR2 is YFSETQ in the germline V gene. CDR3 loop: CASSLTDRTNTEAFF. DNA of the CDR3: TGCGCCAGCAGCCTTACGGACAGGACGAACACTGAAGCTTTCTTT.

This chain links TRBV7-6 with TRBJ1-2; 9 bases agree with TRBD1. The V gene's germline CDR1 is SGHVS and CDR2 FNYEAQ. Trimming cost V 4 bases and J 2 bases; bases outside gene matches: 5. The CDR3 is 15 residues long. CDR3 sequence reads: CASSSGQGPNYGYTF. The CDR3 DNA follows: TGTGCCAGCAGCTCCGGACAGGGGCCGAACTATGGCTACACCTTC.

The rearrangement joins TRBV6-5 to TRBJ2-7; D perhaps matches TRBD1 (6 bases). V gave up 4 bases and J gave up 0 bases, with 10 bases separating them. Germline V gives CDR1 MNHEY, CDR2 SVGAGI. There are 14 residues in the CDR3. In nucleotides, the CDR3 is TGTGCCAGCAGTTCAGGACAGAACTCCTACGAGCAGTACTTC. It specifies CASSSGQNSYEQYF.

This chain uses TRBV7-9 with TRBJ2-7; 10 bases map to TRBD1. The CDR3 is 14 amino acids. Germline-derived CDR1 and CDR2 are SEHNR and FQNEAQ (reference sequence). Unmatched junction bases numbered 8, after V lost 5 bases and J lost 7 bases. The CDR3 is CASSRTGGEREQYF. The DNA for the CDR3 is TGTGCCAGCAGCCGGACAGGGGGGGAGAGGGAGCAGTACTTC.

The chain employs TRBV7-6 and TRBJ1-2; 7 bases are shared with TRBD1. Germline CDR1 reads SGHVS; CDR2 reads FNYEAQ. CDR3 length: 16 amino acids. With 1 base clipped from V and 2 bases from J, the junction kept 7 bases outside the gene matches. CDR3 protein: CASSLGVAGGNYGYTF. CDR3 nucleotide sequence: TGTGCCAGCAGCTTAGGGGTGGCAGGGGGAAACTATGGCTACACCTTC.